Detailed here is one TCR beta chain. The data are from a study of blood T cell repertoires in COVID-19. Study overall: In each case, the material was cDNA or gDNA derived from T cells, B-cell-depleted T cells, or PBMCs.

Looked up from germline, CDR1 is SNHLY and CDR2 is FYNNEI. Trimming took off 4 bases at V and 8 bases at J, with 9 bases between the two ends. This CDR3 is 12 amino acids long. The data were produced by immunoSEQ multiplex PCR, yet TCRdb's version contains in-frame clones alone and is incomplete. This sample has around 200,000 clones; about four fifths occur once, and the top ten carry less than 3.5%. This clonotype was sampled from a man aged 50 to 60 with active or convalescent COVID-19. This chain links TRBV2 with TRBJ2-1; a weak D match, TRBD1 (6 bases). The sequenced sample consisted of peripheral blood. Here the CDR3 reads CASSGTEDEQFF. In nucleotides, the CDR3 is TGTGCCAGCAGTGGGACAGAGGATGAGCAGTTCTTC.